Listed here is a single TCR beta chain. The antigen this receptor binds is unknown. No per-base quality is available; no much larger clone lies one base away. Taken from the germline V gene, the CDR1 and CDR2 loops are ENHRY and SYGVKD. V loses 5 bases of germline sequence and J loses 3 bases, and the interval between the two ends is 22 bases. The CDR3 runs 17 amino acids, cysteine and phenylalanine included. This entry keeps only the CDR3 DNA: 51 bases, framed from base 1. Ficoll-Paque density gradient centrifugation was used to isolate PBMCs. This sample was taken from a study of T-cell memory formation after mild COVID-19 (dated by TCRdb to 2020 to 2022). Turning to the overall study: TCR sequence clusters from the two donors were found to be largely donor specific. The cohort comprised two young, previously healthy adult volunteers, one female and one male. Longitudinal TCRalpha and TCRbeta repertoire sequencing tracked T-cell clones expanding and contracting after mild COVID-19 in two donors.

Points the paper makes about the study in general: SARS-CoV-2 specificity of the second-wave clones peaking on day 37 was not confirmed. The detection of some responding clones in pre-infection memory suggests that pre-existing cross-reactive memory T cells joined the SARS-CoV-2 response. Balanced CD4/CD8 phenotypes were observed for clones contracting from day 15 to 85, whereas a bias towards CD4+ was observed for a second wave of clones expanding from day 15 to 37. Contracting CD4+ clones were located mainly in the CM and EM memory subsets, whereas CD8+ clones were found to be enriched in EMRA. The study covered only a couple of mild cases, and larger cohorts including severe cases with pre-infection samples were considered necessary.

Sequencing was carried out with an Illumina NovaSeq 6000. TCRalpha and TCRbeta cDNA libraries were built by 5'RACE with constant-segment primers, adding sample barcodes and unique molecular identifiers. Trizol reagent was used to extract RNA from every sample. Libraries were amplified in two PCR steps, with a second sample barcode and Illumina TruSeq adapters added in the second step. The libraries were sequenced on an Illumina NovaSeq using 2 x 150 bp paired-end reads. Per the original workflow: Demultiplexing of reads and collapsing into UMI-guided consensus sequences were performed with migec v1.2.7. Using mixcr v2.1.11, UMI consensuses were aligned to TRA and TRB V and J templates and then assembled into clonotypes. A clonotype was counted as expanded or contracted only if both edgeR and NoisET called the change significant, with noise models trained on biological replicates. For edgeR calls, a false discovery rate-adjusted p below 0.01 and a log2 fold-change threshold of 1 were applied. As an exploratory analysis of dynamics, max-normalized trajectories of the 1000 most abundant clonotypes were examined by PCA with hierarchical clustering. Separately sequenced CD4+ and CD8+ repertoires were used to assign a CD4 or CD8 phenotype to each responding clone. TCRdb ran its own pipeline on the public reads, namely fastp trimming at Q25 and MiXCR clone calling, and kept in-frame beta chains. One record per CDR3 amino acid sequence lists the most common genes and DNA. These V and J calls are TCRdb output, not the study's own analysis. The sample table contains about half a million distinct CDR3 sequences; only one count was recorded for over 15% of them. Of the sample, approximately 13% is held by the ten largest clones.

The sequencing input was PBMCs or a T cell subset sorted from them (not recorded which). The rearranged segments are TRBV10-3 and TRBJ1-1, with TRBD1 as a weak D call on 6 bases. The clonotype comes from an adult woman who had mild COVID-19 (a few samples of this study predate the infection). The sample titles of this study are shuffled in the database, so cell type and time point are left out; the donor was told from shared clones. Here is the DNA: TGTGCCATCAGTCTCATTCCGGCTAGGGGACAAGACACTGAAGCTTTCTTT. This gives the protein CAISLIPARGQDTEAFF.